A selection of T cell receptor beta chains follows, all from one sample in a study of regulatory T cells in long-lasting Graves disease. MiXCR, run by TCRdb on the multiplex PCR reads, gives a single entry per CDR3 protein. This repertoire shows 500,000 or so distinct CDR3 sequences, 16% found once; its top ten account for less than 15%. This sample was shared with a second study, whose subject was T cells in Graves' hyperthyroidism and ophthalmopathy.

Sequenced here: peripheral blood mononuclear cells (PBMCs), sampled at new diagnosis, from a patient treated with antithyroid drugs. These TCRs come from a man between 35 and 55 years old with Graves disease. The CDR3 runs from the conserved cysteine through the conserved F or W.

cdr3_aa: CASSSPWTGTYEQYF
j_call: TRBJ2-7
v_call: TRBV5-1

cdr3_aa: CASSLAGQGPGYTF
j_call: TRBJ1-2
v_call: TRBV5-5

cdr3_aa: CASSQDRGSHEQYF
j_call: TRBJ2-7
v_call: TRBV11-2

cdr3_aa: CATSSGGSGNTIYF
j_call: TRBJ1-3
v_call: TRBV24-1

cdr3_aa: CSVVGKGQSSYEQYF
j_call: TRBJ2-7
v_call: TRBV29-1

cdr3_aa: CSARDPTGSYEQYF
j_call: TRBJ2-7
v_call: TRBV20-1

cdr3_aa: CASSLPGLTYNEQFF
j_call: TRBJ2-1
v_call: TRBV5-1

cdr3_aa: CASSALAGGKNEQFF
j_call: TRBJ2-1
v_call: TRBV7-2

cdr3_aa: CASSVLPRGGEQYF
j_call: TRBJ2-7
v_call: TRBV6-2/TRBV6-3

cdr3_aa: CASRRSGRGSYEQYF
j_call: TRBJ2-7
v_call: TRBV6-2/TRBV6-3

cdr3_aa: CASSGPMRPTDTQYF
j_call: TRBJ2-3
v_call: TRBV12-3/TRBV12-4

cdr3_aa: CAWRTTLLLSGRSTDTQYF
j_call: TRBJ2-3
v_call: TRBV30

cdr3_aa: CAWSAGTGNQPQHF
j_call: TRBJ1-5
v_call: TRBV30

cdr3_aa: CASSLGTTSGTYNEQFF
j_call: TRBJ2-1
v_call: TRBV28

cdr3_aa: CASSIRQGFGNQPQHF
j_call: TRBJ1-5
v_call: TRBV19

cdr3_aa: CASMEGIRYEQFF
j_call: TRBJ2-1
v_call: TRBV6-1

cdr3_aa: CASSERGVTEAFF
j_call: TRBJ1-1
v_call: TRBV2

cdr3_aa: CASSAWDRVTDTQYF
j_call: TRBJ2-3
v_call: TRBV9

cdr3_aa: CASSIVGNTGELFF
j_call: TRBJ2-2
v_call: TRBV19

cdr3_aa: CASSLVPYSYNEQFF
j_call: TRBJ2-1
v_call: TRBV12-3/TRBV12-4

cdr3_aa: CASSIKTGLKGNTEAFF
j_call: TRBJ1-1
v_call: TRBV7-8

cdr3_aa: CASSVAIAGDNEQFF
j_call: TRBJ2-1
v_call: TRBV9

cdr3_aa: CSVEDRGLAGGPNTQYF
j_call: TRBJ2-3
v_call: TRBV29-1

cdr3_aa: CATSRDGQDNYGYTF
j_call: TRBJ1-2
v_call: TRBV15

cdr3_aa: CAWAPYTGTRETQYF
j_call: TRBJ2-5
v_call: TRBV30

cdr3_aa: CAWSATSGMIIYEQYF
j_call: TRBJ2-7
v_call: TRBV30

cdr3_aa: CASSRSGMVGNEQFF
j_call: TRBJ2-1
v_call: TRBV28

cdr3_aa: CASSLLGGPTEAFF
j_call: TRBJ1-1
v_call: TRBV27

cdr3_aa: CSAANPRGQHTEAFF
j_call: TRBJ1-1
v_call: TRBV20-1

cdr3_aa: CASSLAWGVYEQYF
j_call: TRBJ2-7
v_call: TRBV5-8

cdr3_aa: CATSDPAGLRETQYF
j_call: TRBJ2-5
v_call: TRBV15

cdr3_aa: CASSQDRGRAETQYF
j_call: TRBJ2-5
v_call: TRBV28